The entry below gives a single T cell receptor beta chain sequence along with its context. Which antigen it targets is not known. It has no much larger one-base neighbor in the sample; base qualities were not kept. V loses 4 bases, J loses 4 bases, and the germline ends lie 12 bases apart. From its cysteine to its phenylalanine, the CDR3 spans 14 amino acids. Kept here is only the CDR3 DNA, which spans 42 bases and is read in frame from base 1. For CDR1 and CDR2, the germline V gene lists SGHAT and FQNNGV. This entry is derived from a study of shared clonotypes between healthy human individuals (dated by TCRdb to the early 2020s). Concerning the study at large: A few men and a couple of women, aged 18 to 49 years, made up the cohort. For each donor, three plates each were used for CD4 naive and CD4 memory, two plates were used for CD8 naive, and one plate was used for CD8 memory. Blood TCR repertoires of five healthy adults were deeply sequenced to estimate repertoire size and the extent of clonotype sharing between individuals. To increase sequencing depth and limit assay-specific biases, TCR repertoire library preparation and sequencing were carried out by different laboratories using diverse techniques. Per donor, leukapheresis produced somewhere between about 0.9 and 9.5 billion PBMCs.

Healthy HIV-negative adults with no recently reported acute infections or vaccinations were included as donors. Every donor was a Caucasian adult residing in Nashville, Tennessee, USA. CD4+ T cells were enriched by magnetic negative selection; naive cells were then positively selected on CD45RA, and the negative fraction formed the memory subset. Blood was obtained by leukapheresis, after which PBMCs were separated by Ficoll-Histopaque density gradient centrifugation and cryopreserved in liquid nitrogen vapor phase. Purity and quantity of every magnetically sorted T cell population were checked by analytical flow cytometry. Each sorted fraction had its genomic DNA isolated and then quantified by UV absorbance on a Nanodrop 2000c. Using the deep immunoSEQ assay, TCR CDR3 regions were amplified from genomic DNA by multiplex PCR. Genomic DNA extracted from each cell subset was distributed evenly over all wells of several immunoSEQ 96-well plates, and each plate served as one replicate. For sorted subsets, each replicate PCR was loaded with roughly 200 ng genomic DNA, equivalent to 32,000 or so T cell genomes. Purified libraries were measured with a Qubit 3.0 fluorometer, size-checked on a Bioanalyzer 2100, and measured again with the KAPA Library Quantification kit. Each immunoSEQ 96-well plate was sequenced on its own single-read 150-cycle Illumina NextSeq 550 flow cell. Regarding the original processing steps: Because only junctional sequences without quality scores were contained in the immunoSEQ output, filtering matching that applied to full-length reads could not be performed. To assign V/J genes and CDR3, sequences were annotated using PyIR, a Python wrapper for IgBLAST v1.9, with IMGT germline references. Reads with weak V/J assignments (E-value above 1e-6), missing CDR3, stop codons, out-of-frame junctions, or ambiguous translated residues were removed. A V3J clonotype was defined by an identical inferred V gene, J gene, and CDR3 amino acid sequence. To compute the percentage overlap between repertoires, the number of shared unique clonotypes was divided by the size of the smaller repertoire. Three approaches were used to assess repertoire richness: RTK rarefaction, the Chao1 estimator, and Recon v2.1 estimates of unobserved clonotypes. Generation probabilities for all TCRbeta clonotypes obtained by the gDNA method from four donors were computed using OLGA. TCRdb mirrors the immuneACCESS table, restricted to in-frame sequences. Some clones are absent from its copies; in checked studies, under half trace to an unresolved V gene, and the reason for the others is unknown. V, J and clone size are taken as reported in that table, and D and trimming were inferred from the DNA itself. Counted in this sample were 850,000 to 1,200,000 clones; more than 60% of them appeared once. Approximately 1.5% of the sample lies in the top ten.

Here is what the overall study found, with its caveats: Across four donors, 5% to 6% of naive CD4, approximately 3.5% of naive CD8, 2.3% of memory CD4, and 0.4% of memory CD8 clonotypes were shared. Naive subsets generally had larger estimated clonotype richness than memory subsets. The small number of donors limited the genetic and exposure-history diversity represented. Pairwise subsampling indicated that sequencing depth was expected to affect the degree of clonotype sharing among donors. Only blood was sampled, and tissue TCR repertoires likely differ from those in blood. Higher generation probabilities were observed for clonotypes shared by all four sorted-subset donors than for non-shared clonotypes. Even with the large sequencing depth, rarefaction of the sorted-subset datasets indicated that sequencing was incomplete.

This chain is built from TRBV11-2 and TRBJ2-3; a tentative D call is TRBD2 (5 bases match). Sequenced material: memory CD4+ T cells sorted from blood. The cell subset or site tag for this specimen amounts to: CD45RA-negative fraction. The source is a man aged 18 to 29 in good health. The bases read TGTGCCAGCAGCTGGGAGAGACTGGCAGATACGCAGTATTTT. Translated, it gives CASSWERLADTQYF.